This entry lists 17 T cell receptor beta chains sequenced from one sample in a study of regulatory T cells in long-lasting Graves disease. Both iRepertoire HTBI primers and Arm-PCR of CDR3 regions were used to build the TCR beta libraries. A single record per CDR3 protein comes from TCRdb applying MiXCR to the multiplex PCR reads. The sample shows roughly 500,000 distinct CDR3 sequences, about 12% of them seen only once. The time point: newly diagnosed GD, antithyroid drugs for less than 3 months. RNA isolated from PBMCs was used to make the TCR library. The data were also submitted as part of a second study, on T cells in Graves' hyperthyroidism and ophthalmopathy.

This material consisted of peripheral blood mononuclear cells (PBMCs), taken at new diagnosis, from a patient treated with antithyroid drugs. The source of these receptors is a woman in her thirties with Graves disease.

This rearrangement joins TRBV7-2 to TRBJ1-1, with no clear D. The CDR3 has 12 amino acids. Germline assignment: CDR1 SGHTA and CDR2 FQGNSA. Trimming left V 2 bases short and J 7 bases short, with 8 bases between. DNA of the CDR3: TGTGCCAGCAGCTTACGGCAGCTTGAAGCTTTCTTT. This encodes CASSLRQLEAFF.

This clonotype has more than one count but fewer than ten. CDR3 nucleotides: TGTGCCAGCAGCGTATCTCGGGGGCCGGATGAAAAACTGTTTTTT. This translates into CASSVSRGPDEKLFF. V usage is TRBV9 and J usage is TRBJ1-4, with TRBD1 as a possible D gene (6 bases). This CDR3 spans 15 amino acids. Germline assignment: CDR1 SGDLS and CDR2 YYNGEE. The V end was cut by 1 base, the J end by 6 bases, with 13 bases between. The entire variable domain, with the rest obtained from reference TRBV9 and TRBJ1-4, is as follows: DSGVTQTPKHLITATGQRVTLRCSPRSGDLSVYWYQQSLDQGLQFLIQYYNGEERAKGNILERFSAQQFPDLHSELNLSSLELGDSALYFCASSVSRGPDEKLFFGSGTQLSVL.

For this clonotype: A read error may be the cause here, since a much bigger clone is one base away. The chain recombines TRBV29-1 with TRBJ1-2; TRBD1 aligns across 8 bases. Losses at the gene ends were 1 base for V and 0 bases for J; bases not matched to a gene: 4. The CDR3 spans 15 residues. Germline V gene lookup returns CDR1 SQVTM and CDR2 ANQGSEA. The DNA of the CDR3 is TGCAGCGTTGAAGGCAGGGGGCCGGCTAACTATGGCTACACCTTC. Its translation is CSVEGRGPANYGYTF.

CDR3 in DNA: TGTGCCAGCAGCGTAGAGACAGTAAACACTGAAGCTTTCTTT. Its protein product is CASSVETVNTEAFF. The chain has TRBV7-9 and TRBJ1-1, with D tentatively TRBD1 (5 bases). V was trimmed by 5 bases and J by 2 bases, leaving 12 bases between them. The CDR3 covers 14 residues. Germline CDR1 is SEHNR and CDR2 is FQNEAQ (reference sequence).

This clonotype was seen a few times. This chain joins TRBV7-2 and TRBJ1-5; perhaps TRBD1 as D (5 bases). There are 16 residues in the CDR3. Germline values: CDR1 SGHTA, CDR2 FQGNSA. Deletions cut 8 bases from V and 0 bases from J, with 17 bases between. In nucleotides, the CDR3 is TGTGCCAGCGGGACCTCCGGGAGGGGTAGCAATCAGCCCCAGCATTTT. Translated, it gives CASGTSGRGSNQPQHF.

This clonotype was counted ten times or more. CDR3 in amino acids: CATSGKTGYERNTIYF. In DNA form, the CDR3 reads TGTGCCACCAGCGGAAAAACAGGTTATGAAAGGAACACCATATATTTT. This sequence joins TRBV15 and TRBJ1-3, with D possibly matching TRBD1 (5 bases). The CDR3 extends over 16 amino acids. V lost 5 bases and J lost 7, with 21 bases in between. The germline V gene has CDR1 LNHNV and CDR2 YYDKDF (reference sequence).

This clonotype was detected many times. J is TRBJ2-1 and V is TRBV12-3 or TRBV12-4, with no clear D. The CDR3 extends over 14 amino acids. Trimming took 3 bases from V and 9 from J, leaving 15 bases between them. The CDR3 loop is CASSLVSQISEQFF. The CDR3 nucleotides are TGTGCCAGCAGTTTGGTCTCCCAAATCAGTGAGCAGTTCTTC.

This clonotype was found many times. V usage is TRBV28 and J usage is TRBJ1-2; the D is unclear. Trimming cost V 4 bases and J 4 bases, with 10 bases left between them. CDR3 size: 13 residues. Looked up from germline, CDR1 is MDHEN and CDR2 is SYDVKM. CDR3 sequence (DNA): TGTGCCAGCAGTTCCCGGAGGTCCTATGGCTACACCTTC. Amino acid sequence: CASSSRRSYGYTF.

This clonotype appeared many times. In DNA, the CDR3 is TGTGCCAGTATTAAGGGGTTACGGTCTTACGAGCAGTACTTC. Its protein product is CASIKGLRSYEQYF. This chain joins TRBV6-1 and TRBJ2-7, with D maybe TRBD1 (5 bases). V lost 9 bases to trimming and J lost 4 bases, with 19 bases between them. This CDR3 is 14 amino acids long. The V gene's germline CDR1 is MNHNS and CDR2 SASEGT.

This clonotype was found many times. The rearrangement uses TRBV27 and TRBJ2-7; the D is unclear. CDR3 size: 15 residues. Trimming took off 1 base at V and 5 bases at J, with 15 bases between the two ends. Germline V gives CDR1 MNHEY, CDR2 SMNVEV (reference sequence). CDR3 in DNA: TGTGCCAGCAGTTTATGGGCGAATGTTGGCGACGAGCAGTACTTC. This translates into CASSLWANVGDEQYF.

This clonotype occurred a few times. The chain carries TRBV20-1 and TRBJ2-7, with 11 bases lining up with TRBD2. Germline-derived CDR1 and CDR2 are DFQATT and SNEGSKA (reference sequence). The CDR3 extends over 15 amino acids. The V gene end was trimmed by 6 bases and the J gene end by 2 bases; junction bases not matched to a gene: 9. The CDR3 sequence: CSAILAGGLTYEQYF. CDR3 bases: TGCAGTGCCATATTAGCGGGAGGGCTTACCTACGAGCAGTACTTC.

This clonotype came up many times. V gene TRBV11-2 combines with J gene TRBJ2-1, with 10 bases that match TRBD2. Germline V gene lookup returns CDR1 SGHAT and CDR2 FQNNGV. There are 17 residues in the CDR3. J lost 7 bases, V lost 5 bases, and 14 bases had no gene match. The DNA of the CDR3 is TGTGCCAGCAGCCCAAGCCGACTAGCGGGTTTGAGAAATGAGCAGTTCTTC. This translates into CASSPSRLAGLRNEQFF.

This clonotype came up a few times. The chain employs TRBV19 and TRBJ1-3, with D tentatively TRBD1 (6 bases). Germline CDR1 is LNHDA and CDR2 is SQIVND (reference sequence). V was pared by 8 bases and J by 5 bases, with 16 bases between. This CDR3 contains 14 residues. Here the CDR3 reads CASRKQTGRNTIYF. Written as DNA, the CDR3 is TGTGCCAGTCGCAAACAGACAGGAAGAAACACCATATATTTT.

In this sample, this clonotype turned up once. Since a much larger clone is just one base distant, this may be a read error. V is TRBV19 and J is TRBJ1-1, with TRBD1 matching over 7 bases. The V gene's germline CDR1 is LNHDA and CDR2 SQIVND (reference sequence). V lost 4 bases and J lost 1; bases outside the gene matches: 9. This CDR3 spans 16 amino acids. CDR3 in DNA: TGTGCCAGTAGTACCTCCCGGGACAGTAGGAACACTGAAGCTTTCTTT. Amino acids: CASSTSRDSRNTEAFF.

This rearrangement joins TRBV5-1 to TRBJ1-5; D is unresolved. Germline CDR1 SGHRS, CDR2 YFSETQ. The CDR3 totals 15 residues. Trimming cost V 0 bases and J 2 bases, with 9 bases left between them. The DNA of the CDR3 is TGCGCCAGCAGCTTGGACCCAAATCGCAATCAGCCCCAGCATTTT. This sequence encodes CASSLDPNRNQPQHF.

This chain connects TRBV4-2 to TRBJ2-3; D remains ambiguous. V dropped 0 bases and J dropped 0 bases, with 13 bases sitting between them. The CDR3 sequence is 17 residues long. Germline assignment: CDR1 LGHNA and CDR2 YNFKEQ. The CDR3 DNA reads TGTGCCAGCAGCCAAGAAAACATAGGGATGAGCACAGATACGCAGTATTTT. Translated: CASSQENIGMSTDTQYF.

This clonotype was detected ten times or more. In nucleotides, the CDR3 is TGTGCCACCAGCAGAGTCCGGGACAGGGTGGCCGAGCAGTACTTC. This encodes CATSRVRDRVAEQYF. The chain couples TRBV15 to TRBJ2-7; 9 nucleotides line up with TRBD1. J lost 6 bases, V lost 1 base, and 7 bases had no gene match. Germline V gene sequence: CDR1 LNHNV, CDR2 YYDKDF (reference sequence). This CDR3 comprises 15 residues. The entire variable domain, with the rest obtained from reference TRBV15 and TRBJ2-7, is as follows: DAMVIQNPRYQVTQFGKPVTLSCSQTLNHNVMYWYQQKSSQAPKLLFHYYDKDFNNEADTPDNFQSRRPNTSFCFLDIRSPGLGDTAMYLCATSRVRDRVAEQYFGPGTRLTVT.